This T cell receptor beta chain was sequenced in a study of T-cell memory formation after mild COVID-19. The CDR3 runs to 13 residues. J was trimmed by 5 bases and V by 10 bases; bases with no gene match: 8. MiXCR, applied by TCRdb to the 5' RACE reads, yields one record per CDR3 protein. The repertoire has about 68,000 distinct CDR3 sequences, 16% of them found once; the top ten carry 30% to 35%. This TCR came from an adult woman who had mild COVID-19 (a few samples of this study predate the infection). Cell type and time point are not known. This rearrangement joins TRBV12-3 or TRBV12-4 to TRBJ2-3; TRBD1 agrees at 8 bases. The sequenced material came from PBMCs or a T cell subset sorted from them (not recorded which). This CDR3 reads CAISRGPGDTQYF. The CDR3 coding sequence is TGTGCCATATCCAGGGGGCCGGGAGATACGCAGTATTTT.